This is a list of T cell receptor beta chains from one sample in a study of CD8 T cells in ankylosing spondylitis. TCRdb processed the 5' RACE reads anew with MiXCR; each CDR3 protein has one entry. The table shows fewer than 500,000 distinct CDR3 sequences, with roughly 25% occurring only once. Source material: blood, either unsorted or a sorted T cell fraction (not recorded which). These receptors all stem from a male donor with ankylosing spondylitis. Each CDR3 is given with its conserved first and last residue. Each record gives: clone size, J gene, D gene, V gene, CDR3 DNA, CDR3 protein. The D gene is left open where the match is weak. For some rows the clone size is stated as once, few or many, or as a class when expanded; others skip it.

size: few; J: TRBJ2-1; D: TRBD2; V: TRBV2; DNA: TGTGCCAGTACTAGCGGGAGGGTCAATGAGCAGTTCTTC; CDR3: CASTSGRVNEQFF
size: few; J: TRBJ1-5; D: TRBD1; V: TRBV12-3/TRBV12-4; DNA: TGTGCCAGCAGACTCGGGACAGTGGATCAGCCCCAGCATTTT; CDR3: CASRLGTVDQPQHF
size: few; J: TRBJ2-5; D: NA; V: TRBV20-1; DNA: TGCAGTGCTGGAAAACCGGGACGTCGGTACCAAGAGACCCAGTACTTC; CDR3: CSAGKPGRRYQETQYF
size: many; J: TRBJ2-5; D: NA; V: TRBV29-1; DNA: TGCAGCGTTGAAGTTGAGGGCGGAACCCAAGAGACCCAGTACTTC; CDR3: CSVEVEGGTQETQYF
size: NA; J: TRBJ2-5; D: NA; V: TRBV20-1; DNA: TGCAGTCCCAGCAGTTACGAGACCCAGTACTTC; CDR3: CSPSSYETQYF
size: few; J: TRBJ1-2; D: NA; V: TRBV5-1; DNA: TGCGCCAGCAAATTGACCGGGACCGACGGAGATGGCTACACCTTC; CDR3: CASKLTGTDGDGYTF
size: few; J: TRBJ2-2; D: TRBD2; V: TRBV12-3/TRBV12-4; DNA: TGTGCCATCCAGTTAGCGGGAGGGCCAATCGGGGAGCTGTTTTTT; CDR3: CAIQLAGGPIGELFF
size: few; J: TRBJ2-7; D: NA; V: TRBV4-2; DNA: TGTGCCAGCAGCTACCGAAGGGGGCGGGAATCCTACGAGCAGTACTTC; CDR3: CASSYRRGRESYEQYF
size: NA; J: TRBJ2-5; D: TRBD1; V: TRBV5-1; DNA: TGCGCCAGCAGCCCAGGGGACAGCCTGGTGCAGACCCAGTACTTC; CDR3: CASSPGDSLVQTQYF
size: NA; J: TRBJ2-7; D: TRBD2; V: TRBV6-1; DNA: TGTGCCAGCAAGATCGGGACTAAATCGCTCGAGCAGTACTTC; CDR3: CASKIGTKSLEQYF
size: few; J: TRBJ1-5; D: NA; V: TRBV5-1; DNA: TGCGCCAGCAGCCCACAGGGTATAGGCAATCAGCCCCAGCATTTT; CDR3: CASSPQGIGNQPQHF
size: few; J: TRBJ2-3; D: TRBD2; V: TRBV20-1; DNA: TGCAGTCAACTTAATAGCGGGACCTCCTCACATACGCAGTATTTT; CDR3: CSQLNSGTSSHTQYF
size: NA; J: TRBJ1-5; D: NA; V: TRBV24-1; DNA: TGTGCCACCTCAGATGGGGGAGGGGATCAGCCCCAGCATTTT; CDR3: CATSDGGGDQPQHF
size: few; J: TRBJ2-7; D: TRBD2; V: TRBV11-2; DNA: TGTGCCAGCAGCTTAGGCTGGACTAGGGAGCAGTACTTC; CDR3: CASSLGWTREQYF
size: NA; J: TRBJ2-2; D: TRBD1; V: TRBV12-3/TRBV12-4; DNA: TGTGCCAGCAGTCGACAGGGGGCGGACACCGGGGAGCTGTTTTTT; CDR3: CASSRQGADTGELFF
size: NA; J: TRBJ2-1; D: NA; V: TRBV7-2; DNA: TGTGCCAGCAGCCCCATTAGTATGGCCTCAGGCAATGAGCAGTTCTTC; CDR3: CASSPISMASGNEQFF
size: many; J: TRBJ2-7; D: NA; V: TRBV12-3/TRBV12-4; DNA: TGTGCCAGCAGTTTACAACAGGGTTCCTACGAGCAGTACTTC; CDR3: CASSLQQGSYEQYF
size: NA; J: TRBJ1-4; D: NA; V: TRBV12-3/TRBV12-4; DNA: TGTGCCAGCAGTTCGGATGGGGGTGCTAATGAAAAACTGTTTTTT; CDR3: CASSSDGGANEKLFF
size: NA; J: TRBJ2-2; D: TRBD1; V: TRBV5-4; DNA: TGTGCCAGCAGCTTGGCCCAGGGGGTGGTCGGGGAGCTGTTTTTT; CDR3: CASSLAQGVVGELFF
size: NA; J: TRBJ2-7; D: NA; V: TRBV20-1; DNA: TGCAGTGCGGAGCTTTCCCACGAGCAGTACTTC; CDR3: CSAELSHEQYF
size: NA; J: TRBJ2-1; D: NA; V: TRBV11-3; DNA: TGTGCCAGCAGCTTAGAGGGGACGACAGACTACAATGAGCAGTTCTTC; CDR3: CASSLEGTTDYNEQFF
size: NA; J: TRBJ1-4; D: NA; V: TRBV2; DNA: TGTGCCAGCACATTCCAGGGAAAGGCTAATGAAAAACTGTTTTTT; CDR3: CASTFQGKANEKLFF
size: NA; J: TRBJ2-7; D: TRBD1; V: TRBV20-1; DNA: TGCAGTGCTGGAGAGGTTGGGCAGGGGGCAAGAGACGAGCAGTACTTC; CDR3: CSAGEVGQGARDEQYF
size: NA; J: TRBJ2-1; D: NA; V: TRBV7-9; DNA: TGTGCCAGCAGCCAGACTAGTTTGGGTCGCAATGAGCAGTTCTTC; CDR3: CASSQTSLGRNEQFF
size: few; J: TRBJ2-1; D: NA; V: TRBV24-1; DNA: TGTGCCACCTCCTCGGCAGGCAGGGTTGGGGCTACCACCTACAATGAGCAGTTCTTC; CDR3: CATSSAGRVGATTYNEQFF
size: few; J: TRBJ2-5; D: NA; V: TRBV5-1; DNA: TGCGCCAGCAGCTTGGGCCAGGAGCAAGAGACCCAGTACTTC; CDR3: CASSLGQEQETQYF
size: NA; J: TRBJ1-2; D: NA; V: TRBV2; DNA: TGTGCCAGCAGTGTCACAGAAGAAGGTGGCTACACCTTC; CDR3: CASSVTEEGGYTF
size: NA; J: TRBJ1-5; D: NA; V: TRBV15; DNA: TGTGCCACCAGCAGAGAGGTACGAAATCAGCCCCAGCATTTT; CDR3: CATSREVRNQPQHF
size: few; J: TRBJ2-1; D: TRBD1; V: TRBV25-1; DNA: TGTGCCAGCAGTGAATGGCGGGGACAGGGGGCCAATGAGCAGTTCTTC; CDR3: CASSEWRGQGANEQFF
size: NA; J: TRBJ2-7; D: NA; V: TRBV13; DNA: TGTGCCAGCAGCCCAATCGGGTACGAGCAGTACTTC; CDR3: CASSPIGYEQYF
size: many; J: TRBJ2-7; D: NA; V: TRBV27; DNA: TGTGCCAGCAGTTTCAACGGGGGCTCCTACGAGCAGTACTTC; CDR3: CASSFNGGSYEQYF
size: NA; J: TRBJ2-5; D: TRBD2; V: TRBV24-1; DNA: TGTGCCACCAGTGATTTTGGGAGCGGGAGGGAGACCCAGTACTTC; CDR3: CATSDFGSGRETQYF
size: NA; J: TRBJ2-2; D: NA; V: TRBV5-1; DNA: TGCGCCAGCAGTGACCAAAGGACCTCCGCCGGGGAGCTGTTTTTT; CDR3: CASSDQRTSAGELFF
size: many; J: TRBJ2-5; D: NA; V: TRBV5-1; DNA: TGTGCCAGCTCACCAAGCGGACAAGAGACCCAGTACTTC; CDR3: CASSPSGQETQYF
size: few; J: TRBJ1-4; D: NA; V: TRBV27; DNA: TGTGCCAGCAGTTTAATGGGGGCTGATGAAAAACTGTTTTTT; CDR3: CASSLMGADEKLFF
size: NA; J: TRBJ1-5; D: NA; V: TRBV24-1; DNA: TGTGCCACCAGTGACAGGGCCAATCAGCCCCAGCATTTT; CDR3: CATSDRANQPQHF
size: NA; J: TRBJ2-2; D: NA; V: TRBV7-9; DNA: TGTGCCAGCAGCTTAGGACTTAGCTCGAACACCGGGGAGCTGTTTTTT; CDR3: CASSLGLSSNTGELFF
size: few; J: TRBJ2-1; D: TRBD2; V: TRBV29-1; DNA: TGCAGCGCCTCGCGGGAGGGCCCCTACAATGAGCAGTTCTTC; CDR3: CSASREGPYNEQFF
size: many; J: TRBJ2-5; D: NA; V: TRBV20-1; DNA: TGCAGTGCCCCAGTGCCGGGCGAGGAGACCCAGTACTTC; CDR3: CSAPVPGEETQYF
size: NA; J: TRBJ2-1; D: TRBD1; V: TRBV10-3; DNA: TGTGCCTCCCAGGGGGCGCAAGGGTTCCGGGACAATGAGCAGTTCTTC; CDR3: CASQGAQGFRDNEQFF
size: NA; J: TRBJ1-5; D: NA; V: TRBV7-9; DNA: TGTGCCAGCAGCTTGTTTCGGGATCAGCCCCAGCATTTT; CDR3: CASSLFRDQPQHF
size: NA; J: TRBJ1-2; D: NA; V: TRBV12-3/TRBV12-4; DNA: TGTGCCAGCAGTTTTAAGATAGGAGGCCCGGGCTACACCTTC; CDR3: CASSFKIGGPGYTF
size: few; J: TRBJ2-3; D: NA; V: TRBV7-9; DNA: TGTGCCAGCAGCCTAACAGGCTTGTCAGGCACAGATACGCAGTATTTT; CDR3: CASSLTGLSGTDTQYF
size: NA; J: TRBJ2-2; D: TRBD2; V: TRBV4-1; DNA: TGCGCCAGCAGCCCCCCGACTAGCGGGAGTTTAACCGGGGAGCTGTTTTTT; CDR3: CASSPPTSGSLTGELFF
size: many; J: TRBJ1-5; D: TRBD1; V: TRBV5-1; DNA: TGCGCCAGCAGCTTGGCAGGGGGTGGTCAGCCCCAGCATTTT; CDR3: CASSLAGGGQPQHF
size: once; J: TRBJ2-7; D: NA; V: TRBV3-1; DNA: TGTGCCAGCAGCCAAGATAGGGAGCGCTCCGAGCAGTACTTC; CDR3: CASSQDRERSEQYF
size: NA; J: TRBJ2-7; D: NA; V: TRBV20-1; DNA: TGCAGTGCTAATCCCTCAAGGGTAGGCACCTACGAGCAGTACTTC; CDR3: CSANPSRVGTYEQYF
size: NA; J: TRBJ1-1; D: TRBD1; V: TRBV10-2; DNA: TGCGCCAGCAGTGAGCAGGGACAGGGGACCACTGAAGCTTTCTTT; CDR3: CASSEQGQGTTEAFF
size: once; J: TRBJ2-1; D: TRBD2; V: TRBV6-1; DNA: TGTGCCAGCAGTCCCCCCGGGCGGGAGGTCTACAATGAGCAGTTCTTC; CDR3: CASSPPGREVYNEQFF